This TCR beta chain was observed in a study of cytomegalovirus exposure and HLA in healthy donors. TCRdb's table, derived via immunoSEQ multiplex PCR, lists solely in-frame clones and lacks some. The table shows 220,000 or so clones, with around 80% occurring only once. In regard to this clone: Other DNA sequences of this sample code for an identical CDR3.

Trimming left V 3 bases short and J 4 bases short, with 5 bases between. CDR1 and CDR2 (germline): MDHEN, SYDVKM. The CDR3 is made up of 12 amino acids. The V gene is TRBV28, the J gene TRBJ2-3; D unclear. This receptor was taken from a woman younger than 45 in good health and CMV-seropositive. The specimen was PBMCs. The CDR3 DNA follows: TGTGCCAGCAGTTTGAATGCAGATACGCAGTATTTT. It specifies CASSLNADTQYF.